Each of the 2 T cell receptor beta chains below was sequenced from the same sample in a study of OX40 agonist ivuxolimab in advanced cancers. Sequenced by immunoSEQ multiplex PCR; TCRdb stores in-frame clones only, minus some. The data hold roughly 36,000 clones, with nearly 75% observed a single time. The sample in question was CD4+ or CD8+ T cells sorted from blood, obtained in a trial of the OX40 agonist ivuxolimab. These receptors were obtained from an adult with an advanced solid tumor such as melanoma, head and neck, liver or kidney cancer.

The CDR3 spells CASSPGGVRYGYTF. CDR3 DNA: TGCGCCAGCAGCCCGGGAGGGGTTCGTTATGGCTACACCTTC. V gene TRBV5-1 combines with J gene TRBJ1-2; TRBD1 is a possible D gene (5 bases). The germline CDR1 and CDR2 sequences are SGHRS and YFSETQ. CDR3 size: 14 residues. Trimming stripped 4 bases from V and 5 bases from J, with 15 bases between.

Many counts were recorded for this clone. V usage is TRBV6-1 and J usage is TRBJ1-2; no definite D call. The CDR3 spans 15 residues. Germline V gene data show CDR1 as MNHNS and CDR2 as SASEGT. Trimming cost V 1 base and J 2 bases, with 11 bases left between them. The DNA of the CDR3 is TGTGCCAGCAGTGAAGTAACAACAATCAACTATGGCTACACCTTC. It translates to CASSEVTTINYGYTF.